The clone carrying this T cell receptor beta chain has just a few counts. Noted time point: pre-sensitization, week 0. Documented treatment: therapeutic diphenylcyclopropenone sensitization with weekly scalp DPC. Blood was collected ahead of every patch test applied. People who gave samples had alopecia, were 18 to 70 years old, and were suitable for DPC. This sample is drawn from a study of human T cells and chemical hapten exposure. The germline V gene encodes CDR1 SGHRS and CDR2 YFSETQ. The V and J ends lost 3 bases and 7 bases, in that order; junction bases with no gene match: 13. The CDR3 extends over 15 amino acids. One entry per CDR3 protein, called by TCRdb with MiXCR from the RACE reads. The sample includes 300,000 to 450,000 distinct CDR3 sequences, 4.5% to 5.5% of them seen just once.

The source was whole blood, collected in connection with sensitization to the hapten diphenylcyclopropenone (DPC). This clonotype was sampled from a woman between 45 and 65 years old with alopecia areata. Some clones in this sample may be carry-over from other donors' samples. V is TRBV5-1 and J is TRBJ2-7; TRBD2 matches at 7 bases. In DNA form, the CDR3 reads TGCGCCAGCAGCTCTGGATGGCTAGCGGCGGAAGAGCAGTACTTC. Its translation: CASSSGWLAAEEQYF.